This T cell receptor beta chain emerged from a study of shared clonotypes between healthy human individuals. Overall study findings and caveats: Memory subsets had estimated richness that was generally smaller than that of naive subsets. The diversity represented, both genetic and in exposure history, was limited by few donors.

With respect to this clone: Its antigen remains unknown.

Every subset's genomic DNA went evenly onto several immunoSEQ plates. Clones were read by immunoSEQ multiplex PCR, and TCRdb kept only the in-frame ones, dropping some. The sample shows 1.4 million or so clones, just under 99% of them seen only once. CDR1 is SNHLY, CDR2 FYNNEI, per germline. The V end lost 4 bases, the J end lost 8 bases, and 14 bases lay between the germline ends. The CDR3 sequence is 13 residues long. The study separated CD4+ cells into CD45RA+ naive and CD45RA-negative memory subsets. The source is a man aged 30 to 39 in good health. The chain carries TRBV2 and TRBJ1-2; possible D gene TRBD1, 5 bases. Sequenced sample: naive CD4+ T cells sorted from blood. Sample subset: CD45RA+ positively selected. The CDR3 spells CASSVGAAKGYTF. In DNA, the CDR3 is TGTGCCAGCAGTGTTGGGGCGGCTAAGGGCTACACCTTC.